Below are 19 T cell receptor beta chains sequenced from a single sample in a study of shared clonotypes between healthy human individuals. Here immunoSEQ multiplex PCR was the method, and the copy in TCRdb shows in-frame clones only, minus some. Among 450,000 to 500,000 clones, around 73% were seen once, and the ten largest hold more than 10%. The sequencing input was PBMCs. The receptors originated from a middle-aged woman in good health. Some clones in this sample may be carry-over from other donors' samples.

V is TRBV10-3 and J is TRBJ1-5; no clear D. The CDR3 contains 17 residues. V was pared by 0 bases and J by 0 bases, with 12 bases between. The germline CDR1 and CDR2 sequences are ENHRY and SYGVKD. DNA of the CDR3: TGTGCCATCAGTGAGTCTCGGGCACCCTTTAGCAATCAGCCCCAGCATTTT. Encoded protein: CAISESRAPFSNQPQHF.

The chain joins TRBV6-5 to TRBJ2-7, with a weak D call TRBD2 (5 bases). Germline lookup yields CDR1 MNHEY and CDR2 SVGAGI. The CDR3 loop spans 14 amino acids. V lost 6 bases, J lost 4 bases, and 16 bases lay in between. CDR3 bases: TGTGCCAGCAGAAAGGAGGAGACGGGTTACGAGCAGTACTTC. This sequence encodes CASRKEETGYEQYF.

This clone was counted a single time. The rearrangement uses TRBV14 and TRBJ2-1; TRBD1 matches at 8 bases. The V segment lost 5 bases and the J segment 10 bases; nucleotides outside the gene matches: 16. This CDR3 spans 16 amino acids. CDR1 SGHDN and CDR2 FVKESK come from the germline V gene. The CDR3 coding sequence is TGTGCCAGCAGCACCTCAGGGGGCGTTTTGTTAAGAGAGCAGTTCTTC. It is translated as CASSTSGGVLLREQFF.

To note about this clone: This same CDR3 is encoded by further DNA sequences in the sample. This chain links TRBV5-1 with TRBJ2-2, with TRBD1 matching 9 bases. The CDR3 loop spans 15 amino acids. Germline-derived CDR1 and CDR2 are SGHRS and YFSETQ. Losses at the gene ends were 4 bases for V and 3 bases for J; bases not matched to a gene: 4. As DNA, the CDR3 is TGCGCCAGCAGCCTGGGACAGGGTGACACCGGGGAGCTGTTTTTT. Translated: CASSLGQGDTGELFF. Variable domain in full (rest from reference TRBV5-1 and TRBJ2-2): KAGVTQTPRYLIKTRGQQVTLSCSPISGHRSVSWYQQTPGQGLQFLFEYFSETQRNKGNFPGRFSGRQFSNSRSEMNVSTLELGDSALYLCASSLGQGDTGELFFGEGSRLTVL.

The V call is TRBV28, the J call TRBJ1-5, with TRBD1 identical over 7 bases. Germline V gives CDR1 MDHEN, CDR2 SYDVKM. With 5 bases clipped from V and 6 bases from J, the junction kept 7 bases outside the gene matches. This CDR3 has 14 residues. The CDR3 sequence: CASSPQGETQPQHF. The CDR3, as DNA: TGTGCCAGCAGTCCTCAGGGGGAGACTCAGCCCCAGCATTTT.

Turning to this clone: A single base is all that separates this from a far larger clone, so a read error is likely. V and J are TRBV30 and TRBJ2-7, with D unresolved. Germline CDR1 and CDR2: GTSNPN and SVGIG (reference sequence). CDR3 length equals 12 residues. CDR3 sequence: CAWGRHLYEQHF. The CDR3 region has the DNA TGTGCCTGGGGTCGACACCTCTACGAGCAGCACTTC.

The V and J genes are TRBV7-3 and TRBJ2-7; the D gene is possibly TRBD1 (6 bases). Germline loops: CDR1 SGHTA, CDR2 FQGTGA. There are 15 residues in the CDR3. V dropped 5 bases and J dropped 7 bases, with 21 bases sitting between them. CDR3 protein: CASSPQPGQPMEQYF. CDR3 DNA sequence: TGTGCCAGCAGCCCGCAACCCGGACAGCCGATGGAGCAGTACTTC.

The V gene is TRBV5-1, the J gene TRBJ1-2; a weak D match, TRBD1 (5 bases). The CDR3 loop spans 15 amino acids. Per germline, CDR1 SGHRS and CDR2 YFSETQ. The V and J ends lost 4 bases and 3 bases respectively, with 16 bases between them. The CDR3 nucleotides are TGCGCCAGCAGCACCGGGGGAGGGAACTACTATGGCTACACCTTC. Its protein product is CASSTGGGNYYGYTF.

V is TRBV6-5 and J is TRBJ2-5, with TRBD2 matching over 9 bases. CDR1 and CDR2 (germline): MNHEY, SVGAGI. V gave up 6 bases and J gave up 4 bases; unmatched junction bases: 3. The CDR3 contains 13 residues. The CDR3 sequence: CASSRTSAETQYF. The CDR3 nucleotides read TGTGCCAGCAGCCGGACTAGCGCAGAGACCCAGTACTTC.

The V call is TRBV11-2, the J call TRBJ2-3; tentative D call: TRBD2 (5 bases). CDR3 size: 14 residues. The germline V gene has CDR1 SGHAT and CDR2 FQNNGV. Trimming took off 4 bases at V and 1 base at J, with 9 bases between the two ends. The CDR3 reads CASSSWTGTDTQYF. In DNA form, the CDR3 reads TGTGCCAGCAGCTCTTGGACTGGCACAGATACGCAGTATTTT.

The V and J genes are TRBV18 and TRBJ2-3; 11 nucleotides agree with TRBD2. Germline CDR1 KGHSH, CDR2 LQKENI. This CDR3 has 15 amino acids. V dropped 8 bases and J dropped 3; count of bases not matched to a gene: 7. The CDR3 DNA sequence: TGTGCCAGCCCCCTAGCGGGAGGTTTGACAGATACGCAGTATTTT. Translation: CASPLAGGLTDTQYF.

This clone came up many times. The J gene is TRBJ2-7, the V gene TRBV11-3; the D gene is possibly TRBD2 (5 bases). This CDR3 comprises 15 residues. V was pared by 6 bases and J by 0 bases, with 15 bases between. CDR1 SGHNT and CDR2 YENEEA come from the germline V gene. The CDR3 DNA reads TGTGCCAGCAGTGAAGCCGGGGAGACCTCCTACGAGCAGTACTTC. This gives the protein CASSEAGETSYEQYF.

CDR3 region: CASSQVESSYNEQFF. CDR3 coding DNA: TGCGCCAGCAGCCAAGTTGAAAGCTCCTACAATGAGCAGTTCTTC. The gene calls are TRBV4-1 and TRBJ2-1; no definite D call. Trimming removed 1 base at V and 0 bases at J, with 7 bases between. In germline, CDR1 is MGHRA, CDR2 YSYEKL. The CDR3 loop spans 15 amino acids.

This sequence joins TRBV9 and TRBJ2-1; tentatively, D is TRBD1 or TRBD2 (5 bases each). The germline V gene encodes CDR1 SGDLS and CDR2 YYNGEE. This CDR3 spans 16 amino acids. Trimming took 3 bases from V and 3 from J, leaving 16 bases between them. For the CDR3, the DNA is TGTGCCAGCAGCGACCAGACAGAGGGTGGCTACAATGAGCAGTTCTTC. As protein: CASSDQTEGGYNEQFF.

The chain has TRBV2 and TRBJ2-3, with 7 bases that match TRBD1. The CDR3 extends over 13 amino acids. The V gene end was trimmed by 9 bases and the J gene end by 1 base; junction bases not matched to a gene: 4. In germline, CDR1 is SNHLY, CDR2 FYNNEI. DNA for the CDR3: TGTGCCAGTCGGCAGGGGGGCACAGATACGCAGTATTTT. Translation gives CASRQGGTDTQYF.

The V call is TRBV7-9, the J call TRBJ2-7; D ambiguous. Looked up from germline, CDR1 is SEHNR and CDR2 is FQNEAQ (reference sequence). The CDR3 has 16 amino acids. Between the trimmed V and J ends, which lost 5 bases and 2 bases, there was a span of 19 bases. Here the CDR3 DNA reads TGTGCCAGCAGCCCCTTTCCCAAGGGCTCCCCCTACGAGCAGTACTTC. As protein: CASSPFPKGSPYEQYF.

V gene TRBV7-3 combines with J gene TRBJ2-1, with 9 bases fitting TRBD2. CDR1 SGHTA and CDR2 FQGTGA come from the germline V gene. V was pared by 6 bases and J by 6 bases, with 9 bases of the junction left unmatched. The CDR3 has 15 amino acids. The CDR3 spells CASSSGTSPGNEQFF. As DNA, the CDR3 is TGTGCCAGCAGTTCCGGGACTAGCCCGGGCAATGAGCAGTTCTTC.

V usage is TRBV30 and J usage is TRBJ2-5; D not certain. Trimming took off 0 bases at V and 3 bases at J, with 8 bases between the two ends. Germline values: CDR1 GTSNPN, CDR2 SVGIG (reference sequence). The CDR3 sequence is 13 residues long. The CDR3 spells CAWSVSSEETQYF. The CDR3 nucleotides are TGTGCCTGGAGTGTAAGTAGTGAAGAGACCCAGTACTTC.

With respect to this clone: This likely traces to a read error, being one base from a far larger clone. J is TRBJ1-2 and V is TRBV18, with D unclear. The length of the CDR3 is 13 residues. Germline V gene lookup returns CDR1 KGHSH and CDR2 LQKENI. The CDR3 is CASLPPNQYGYTF. The CDR3 DNA is TGTGCCAGCTTACCACCGAACCAATATGGCTACACCTTC.